Each of the 24 T cell receptor beta chains below was sequenced from the same sample in a study of cytomegalovirus exposure and HLA in healthy donors. PCR was performed using 60 Vbeta and 13 Jbeta primers. Measured with immunoSEQ multiplex PCR; TCRdb has only the in-frame clones, and not every one. The repertoire has 80,000 or so clones, 75% of them found once; the top ten carry 5.5% to 8.5%. Sequencing was carried out using PBMCs. The receptors come from a woman aged 40-49 years in good health and CMV-seronegative.

The chain couples TRBV7-2 to TRBJ2-7, with TRBD2 matching over 8 bases. Germline V gene data show CDR1 as SGHTA and CDR2 as FQGNSA. The CDR3 covers 17 residues. V trimming: 5 bases; J trimming: 0 bases; junction bases outside the gene matches: 12. CDR3 DNA: TGTGCCAGCAGCAGACAACCCGGGACTAGGGGCTCCTACGAGCAGTACTTC. Protein product: CASSRQPGTRGSYEQYF.

This clone occurred a few times. The chain uses TRBV21-1 and TRBJ1-1; the table's TRBD1 call for D was not verified on the DNA. TRBV21-1 is marked as a pseudogene. The CDR3 sequence is 14 residues long. The CDR3 nucleotides read TGTGCCAGCAGCAGCCGCGCGGGACAGTATGAAGCTTTCTTT. This gives the protein CASSSRAGQYEAFF.

This clone was seen a handful of times. This chain uses TRBV7-2 with TRBJ1-5; weak D call: TRBD1 (5 bases). CDR1 is SGHTA and CDR2 is FQGNSA in the germline V gene. There are 14 residues in the CDR3. Trimming removed 5 bases at V and 3 bases at J, with 11 bases between. The CDR3 DNA sequence: TGTGCCAGCAGCCAAGGGGTTACCAATCAGCCCCAGCATTTT. Protein product: CASSQGVTNQPQHF.

V usage is TRBV2 and J usage is TRBJ2-1; TRBD1 matches at 8 bases. V shed 2 bases, J shed 6 bases, and the junction held 6 bases outside the gene matches. The CDR3 is made up of 15 amino acids. Germline V CDR1 and CDR2: SNHLY, FYNNEI. CDR3 sequence: CASSEFRTGGNEQFF. CDR3 nucleotides: TGTGCCAGCAGTGAATTCCGTACAGGGGGCAATGAGCAGTTCTTC.

This chain links TRBV5-8 with TRBJ2-2; tentative D call: TRBD2 (6 bases). This CDR3 has 18 amino acids. CDR1 is SGHTS and CDR2 is YDEGEE in the germline V gene. V lost 0 bases and J 1 base, leaving 16 bases between the germline ends. CDR3 nucleotides: TGTGCCAGCAGCTTGGGGGCCCCATTGGGGGGGAACACCGGGGAGCTGTTTTTT. This translates into CASSLGAPLGGNTGELFF.

As DNA, the CDR3 is TGTGCCAGCCGACAGGGAGGTAGAGAAGCTTTCTTT. It translates to CASRQGGREAFF. The chain uses TRBV19 and TRBJ1-1; 7 bases line up with TRBD1. Germline V lookup: CDR1 LNHDA, CDR2 SQIVND (reference sequence). The V segment lost 9 bases and the J segment 8 bases; nucleotides outside the gene matches: 9. CDR3 length: 12 amino acids.

Only one count was recorded for this clone. The gene calls are TRBV18 and TRBJ2-6; possible D gene TRBD2, 5 bases. CDR1 is KGHSH, CDR2 LQKENI, per germline. V shed 3 bases and J shed 0 bases, with 15 bases lying between them. The CDR3 runs to 18 residues. The CDR3 nucleotides read TGTGCCAGCTCACCCTTGCCTTCCGGGGTCTCTGGGGCCAACGTCCTGACTTTC. Amino acid sequence: CASSPLPSGVSGANVLTF.

This chain joins TRBV5-4 and TRBJ1-1, with TRBD1 matching 9 bases. The CDR3 consists of 19 residues. V gave up 4 bases and J gave up 0 bases; unmatched junction bases: 16. Germline CDR1 SGHNT, CDR2 YYREEE (reference sequence). In DNA, the CDR3 is TGTGCCAGCAGCGCCCATAGTCCGGGACAGGGACTATTGAACACTGAAGCTTTCTTT. Encoded protein: CASSAHSPGQGLLNTEAFF. Based on the CDR3 plus reference TRBV5-4 and TRBJ1-1, the full variable domain is ETGVTQSPTHLIKTRGQQVTLRCSSQSGHNTVSWYQQALGQGPQFIFQYYREEENGRGNFPPRFSGLQFPNYSSELNVNALELDDSALYLCASSAHSPGQGLLNTEAFFGQGTRLTVV.

This clone has more than one count but fewer than ten. This chain connects TRBV5-1 to TRBJ2-5, with 10 bases identical to TRBD2. Per germline, CDR1 SGHRS and CDR2 YFSETQ. CDR3 length: 15 amino acids. The J segment lost 3 bases and the V segment lost 5 bases, leaving 7 bases of the junction unmatched. In DNA, the CDR3 is TGCGCCAGCAGACCCGGGACTAGCGAAAAAGAGACCCAGTACTTC. As protein: CASRPGTSEKETQYF.

V usage is TRBV7-8 and J usage is TRBJ1-2; D is unclear. The CDR3 length is 15 residues. Germline-derived CDR1 and CDR2 are SGHVS and FQNEAQ. V was pared by 0 bases and J by 1 base, with 9 bases between. CDR3 protein: CASSLAPALNYGYTF. The DNA for the CDR3 is TGTGCCAGCAGCTTAGCGCCCGCGCTTAACTATGGCTACACCTTC.

The chain links TRBV11-2 to TRBJ2-5; D is possibly TRBD2 (6 bases). Trimming removed 5 bases from V and 2 bases from J, with 15 bases in between. The CDR3 has 15 residues. The germline CDR1 and CDR2 sequences are SGHAT and FQNNGV. The chain's CDR3 is CASSTPLSGQETQYF. Written as DNA, the CDR3 is TGTGCCAGCAGCACCCCATTGAGCGGGCAAGAGACCCAGTACTTC.

The V call is TRBV27, the J call TRBJ1-1; maybe TRBD1 (6 bases). CDR3 length: 14 amino acids. Germline values: CDR1 MNHEY, CDR2 SMNVEV (reference sequence). V shed 4 bases and J shed 4 bases, with 13 bases lying between them. In DNA, the CDR3 is TGTGCCAGCAGTTCGTTGACAGGATCCACTGAAGCTTTCTTT. Its protein product is CASSSLTGSTEAFF.

This clone was counted only a few times. The chain links TRBV10-2 to TRBJ1-5; the match to TRBD1 covers 12 bases. This CDR3 has 14 residues. V shed 6 bases, J shed 7 bases, and the junction held 4 bases outside the gene matches. CDR1 and CDR2 (germline): WSHSY, SAAADI. This CDR3 is CASSRDRGRQPQHF. The DNA for the CDR3 is TGCGCCAGCAGCCGGGACAGGGGGCGGCAGCCCCAGCATTTT.

This clone was detected only a few times. This chain joins TRBV18 and TRBJ2-6, with 7 bases lining up with TRBD1. Germline V CDR1 and CDR2: KGHSH, LQKENI. CDR3 length: 18 residues. V lost 2 bases to trimming and J lost 4 bases; unmatched junction nucleotides: 11. The CDR3 sequence: CASSPSAGGEAGANVLTF. The CDR3 bases are TGTGCCAGCTCACCATCGGCAGGGGGTGAGGCCGGGGCCAACGTCCTGACTTTC.

J is TRBJ1-5 and V is TRBV20-1; D is undetermined. CDR3 length equals 8 residues. Germline V gene sequence: CDR1 DFQATT, CDR2 SNEGSKA (reference sequence). V dropped 6 bases and J dropped 15 bases, with 9 bases sitting between them. Here the CDR3 DNA reads TGCAGTGCGGTCCCCGGGCATTTT. Encoded protein: CSAVPGHF.

This chain uses TRBV7-3 with TRBJ2-1; 14 nucleotides line up with TRBD2. V was pared by 5 bases and J by 10 bases, with 4 bases of the junction left unmatched. Germline loops: CDR1 SGHTA, CDR2 FQGTGA. This CDR3 has 14 amino acids. CDR3 in DNA: TGTGCCAGCAGCCCGGGACTAGCGGGGGCAGAGCAGTTCTTC. It codes for CASSPGLAGAEQFF.

V is TRBV5-8 and J is TRBJ1-4; 9 bases map to TRBD1. CDR1 and CDR2 from the germline V gene are SGHTS and YDEGEE. CDR3 length equals 16 residues. J gave up 5 bases and V 0 bases, and 5 bases lay outside the gene matches. The chain's CDR3 is CASSLALGTGNEKLFF. The CDR3 coding sequence is TGTGCCAGCAGCTTGGCCTTGGGGACAGGGAATGAAAAACTGTTTTTT. Full variable domain (missing parts from reference TRBV5-8 and TRBJ1-4): EAGVTQSPTHLIKTRGQQATLRCSPISGHTSVYWYQQALGLGLQFLLWYDEGEERNRGNFPPRFSGRQFPNYSSELNVNALELEDSALYLCASSLALGTGNEKLFFGSGTQLSVL.

This clone has only a few counts. This sample includes further DNA sequences coding for the same CDR3. The chain uses TRBV5-5 and TRBJ1-1, with D maybe TRBD1 (5 bases). This CDR3 contains 14 residues. CDR1 is SGHKS, CDR2 YYEKEE, per germline (reference sequence). The V end lost 0 bases, the J end lost 2 bases, and 8 bases lay between the germline ends. Written as DNA, the CDR3 is TGTGCCAGCAGCTTGGCCGGGGGTAACACTGAAGCTTTCTTT. Protein: CASSLAGGNTEAFF. Full variable domain (rest looked up from reference TRBV5-5 and TRBJ1-1): DAGVTQSPTHLIKTRGQQVTLRCSPISGHKSVSWYQQVLGQGPQFIFQYYEKEERGRGNFPDRFSARQFPNYSSELNVNALLLGDSALYLCASSLAGGNTEAFFGQGTRLTVV.

The genes are TRBV4-1 and TRBJ1-2; a weak D match, TRBD1 (6 bases). Trimming removed 1 base at V and 0 bases at J, with 12 bases between. This CDR3 has 16 amino acids. CDR1 MGHRA and CDR2 YSYEKL come from the germline V gene. The CDR3 region has the DNA TGCGCCAGCAGCCAAGGTTCCGGACAGTCTAACTATGGCTACACCTTC. It codes for CASSQGSGQSNYGYTF.

This chain joins TRBV5-8 and TRBJ1-5; 7 nucleotides line up with TRBD1. The CDR3 runs 12 residues. Germline assignment: CDR1 SGHTS and CDR2 YDEGEE. J was trimmed by 7 bases and V by 5 bases; bases with no gene match: 3. The DNA for the CDR3 is TGTGCCAGCAGGACAGGGAACCAGCCCCAGCATTTT. This gives the protein CASRTGNQPQHF.

The gene calls are TRBV10-3 and TRBJ2-3, with TRBD2 identical over 12 bases. The CDR3 totals 15 residues. Trimming took 2 bases from V and 6 from J; bases not matched to a gene: 3. The V gene's germline CDR1 is ENHRY and CDR2 SYGVKD. CDR3: CAISEKTSGSDTQYF. The DNA of the CDR3 is TGTGCCATCAGTGAGAAGACTAGCGGGAGTGATACGCAGTATTTT.

This clone was detected only once. The junction differs from germline at one of its ends, possibly a read error. The CDR3 region is CSARGPDTQYF. The CDR3 DNA sequence: TGCAGTGCAAGAGGGCCAGATACGCAGTATTTT. The chain carries TRBV20-1 and TRBJ2-3; the D gene is possibly TRBD2 (5 bases). CDR1 and CDR2 from the germline V gene are DFQATT and SNEGSKA (reference sequence). The CDR3 has 11 residues.

The chain couples TRBV6-5 to TRBJ2-2, with TRBD2 as a possible D gene (5 bases). Trimming took off 2 bases at V and 8 bases at J, with 12 bases between the two ends. The germline CDR1 and CDR2 sequences are MNHEY and SVGAGI. The CDR3 extends over 14 amino acids. The CDR3 loop is CASSYRTGVGELFF. The CDR3 region has the DNA TGTGCCAGCAGTTACCGGACCGGGGTAGGGGAGCTGTTTTTT.

The sample holds a few counts of this clone. One end of the junction does not line up with germline, which may come from a read error. The V and J genes are TRBV7-9 and TRBJ2-7; 11 nucleotides align to TRBD1. The CDR3 totals 12 residues. From germline, CDR1 is SEHNR and CDR2 FQNEAQ (reference sequence). CDR3 sequence reads: CASSLAGGQGDF. For the CDR3, the DNA is TGTGCCAGCAGCTTAGCTGGGGGACAGGGGGACTTC. Combining the CDR3 with reference TRBV7-9 and TRBJ2-7 gives the whole variable domain DTGVSQNPRHKITKRGQNVTFRCDPISEHNRLYWYRQTLGQGPEFLTYFQNEAQLEKSRLLSDRFSAERPKGSFSTLEIQRTEQGDSAMYLCASSLAGGQGDFGPGTRLTVT.